This entry describes one T cell receptor (beta chain). Its antigen is currently unknown. The CDR3 has 15 residues. V was clipped by 8 bases and J by 7 bases; unmatched bases: 16. Germline CDR1 SQVTM, CDR2 ANQGSEA. What was amplified from RNA transcripts were TCR beta CDR3 regions. The HTBI primer set served for first-round RT-PCR of the TCR CDR3. One entry per CDR3 protein results from TCRdb running MiXCR on the multiplex PCR reads. This table has around 580,000 distinct CDR3 sequences, 40% to 55% appearing once. Stable hyperthyroidism: no ophthalmopathy progression over 18 months of follow-up. The sample comes from a study of T cells in Graves' hyperthyroidism and ophthalmopathy. Study results and limitations: The authors' 13 V-J model separated ophthalmopathy from stable hyperthyroidism. The model foresaw ophthalmopathy a median roughly 6.6 months prior to onset.

The clonotype originates from a woman between 18 and 30 years old with Graves' hyperthyroidism. Sequencing was performed on peripheral blood or thyroid tissue (not recorded which). The rearrangement joins TRBV29-1 to TRBJ2-7; 11 bases match TRBD2. The CDR3 loop is CSPQEASGRYNEQYF. DNA of the CDR3: TGCAGCCCCCAAGAGGCTAGCGGGAGGTACAATGAGCAGTACTTC.